Following are 8 T cell receptor beta chains from one sample sequenced in a study of T cell repertoires in cytomegalovirus infection. The antigens of these receptors remain unknown. TCRdb reprocessed the reads via MiXCR and lists one record per CDR3 protein. The data hold around 89,000 distinct CDR3 sequences, with about 29% observed a single time. The source was CD8+ T cells from cultured PBMCs, collected from culture after CMV antigen stimulation. These receptor sequences come from a human donor in good health (CMV status not recorded). Some clones in this sample may be carry-over from other donors' samples.

The V call is TRBV7-6, the J call TRBJ2-1; 12 bases agree with TRBD2. CDR3 length: 15 residues. Trimming at V came to 5 bases and at J to 7 bases, leaving 6 bases not matched to a gene. Germline loops: CDR1 SGHVS, CDR2 FNYEAQ. The CDR3 reads CASSLPSGGGNEQFF. CDR3 nucleotides: TGTGCCAGCAGCCTCCCTAGCGGGGGGGGGAATGAGCAGTTCTTC.

The chain joins TRBV7-8 to TRBJ2-7; D unresolved. With 5 bases removed from V and 0 bases from J, the gap between germline ends came to 11 bases. The CDR3 has 14 residues. Germline lookup yields CDR1 SGHVS and CDR2 FQNEAQ. The CDR3: CASSHPDFSYEQYF. The CDR3 coding sequence is TGTGCCAGCAGCCATCCGGATTTCTCCTACGAGCAGTACTTC.

CDR3 protein: CASSPGTGQGEQYF. Here the CDR3 DNA reads TGTGCCAGCAGCCCAGGGACAGGCCAGGGCGAGCAGTACTTC. The V and J genes are TRBV7-3 and TRBJ2-7, with 8 bases lining up with TRBD1. V was pared by 5 bases and J by 6 bases, with 9 bases of the junction left unmatched. The germline V gene encodes CDR1 SGHTA and CDR2 FQGTGA. The CDR3 extends over 14 amino acids.

This clonotype was recorded many times. The rearrangement joins TRBV6-1 to TRBJ1-1; D is unclear. Trimming stripped 7 bases from V and 1 base from J, with 16 bases between. CDR1 is MNHNS and CDR2 is SASEGT in the germline V gene. The CDR3 has 15 residues. This CDR3 is CASTRTQLGNTEAFF. The CDR3 region has the DNA TGTGCCAGCACTCGGACGCAATTGGGGAACACTGAAGCTTTCTTT.

The V and J genes are TRBV20-1 and TRBJ2-1; TRBD1 matches 8 bases. Looked up from germline, CDR1 is DFQATT and CDR2 is SNEGSKA (reference sequence). The CDR3 runs to 13 residues. V dropped 5 bases and J dropped 5; count of bases not matched to a gene: 5. CDR3 residues: CSAGGTGDNEQFF. The CDR3, as DNA: TGCAGTGCTGGCGGGACAGGCGACAATGAGCAGTTCTTC.

The J gene is TRBJ2-1, the V gene TRBV7-6; TRBD2 aligns across 11 bases. Germline loops: CDR1 SGHVS, CDR2 FNYEAQ. This CDR3 has 16 amino acids. J lost 2 bases, V lost 7 bases, and 7 bases had no gene match. The CDR3 DNA follows: TGTGCCAGCAACAATTTAGCGGGGGGGGCCTACAATGAGCAGTTCTTC. It yields the protein CASNNLAGGAYNEQFF.

The chain joins TRBV27 to TRBJ2-1; D might be TRBD1 (6 bases). Trimming pared 5 bases from V and 5 bases from J, leaving 13 bases between. The V gene's germline CDR1 is MNHEY and CDR2 SMNVEV (reference sequence). This CDR3 is 14 amino acids long. CDR3 DNA sequence: TGTGCCAGCAGTCTGGGGACAAGTCACAATGAGCAGTTCTTC. Residues: CASSLGTSHNEQFF.

In its sample, this clonotype was seen a few times. This chain links TRBV6-6 with TRBJ1-1, with D unresolved. The V and J ends lost 2 bases and 4 bases respectively, with 8 bases between them. The CDR3 contains 13 residues. Germline values: CDR1 MNHNY, CDR2 SVGAGI (reference sequence). The CDR3 sequence: CASSYGDPTEAFF. The CDR3 DNA sequence: TGTGCCAGCAGTTACGGGGATCCCACTGAAGCTTTCTTT.